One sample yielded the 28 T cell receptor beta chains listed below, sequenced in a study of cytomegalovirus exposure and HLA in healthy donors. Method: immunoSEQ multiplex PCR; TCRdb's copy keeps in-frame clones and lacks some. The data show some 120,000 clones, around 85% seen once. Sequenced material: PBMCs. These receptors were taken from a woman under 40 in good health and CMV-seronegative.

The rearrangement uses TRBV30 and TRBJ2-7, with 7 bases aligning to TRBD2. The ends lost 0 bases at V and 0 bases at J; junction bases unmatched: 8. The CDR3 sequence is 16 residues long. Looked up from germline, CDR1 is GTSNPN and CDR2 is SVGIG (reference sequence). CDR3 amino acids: CAWSVPGLRTSYEQYF. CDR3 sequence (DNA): TGTGCCTGGAGTGTGCCGGGACTACGAACCTCCTACGAGCAGTACTTC.

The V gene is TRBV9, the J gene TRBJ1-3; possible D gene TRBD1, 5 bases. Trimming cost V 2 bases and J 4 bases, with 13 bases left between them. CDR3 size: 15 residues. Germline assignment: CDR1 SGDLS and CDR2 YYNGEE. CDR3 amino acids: CASSVAGVEGNTIYF. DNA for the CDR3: TGTGCCAGCAGCGTTGCGGGGGTGGAAGGAAACACCATATATTTT.

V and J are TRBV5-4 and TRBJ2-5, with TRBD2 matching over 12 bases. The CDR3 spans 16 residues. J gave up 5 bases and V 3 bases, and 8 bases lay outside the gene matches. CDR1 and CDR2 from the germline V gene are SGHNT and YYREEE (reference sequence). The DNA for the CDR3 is TGTGCCAGCAGCTGGGGATGGACTAGCGGGGATGAGACCCAGTACTTC. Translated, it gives CASSWGWTSGDETQYF.

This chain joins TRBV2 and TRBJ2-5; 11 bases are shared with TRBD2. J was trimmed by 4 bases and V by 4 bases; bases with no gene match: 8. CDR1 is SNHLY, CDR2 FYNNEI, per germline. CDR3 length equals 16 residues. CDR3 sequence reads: CASSVFSGGAGETQYF. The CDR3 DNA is TGTGCCAGCAGTGTATTTAGCGGGGGGGCCGGAGAGACCCAGTACTTC.

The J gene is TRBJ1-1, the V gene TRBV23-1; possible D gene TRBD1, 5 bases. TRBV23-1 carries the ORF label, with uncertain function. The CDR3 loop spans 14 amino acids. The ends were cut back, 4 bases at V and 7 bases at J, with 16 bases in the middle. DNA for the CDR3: TGCGCCAGCAGTCCGGGGGACCGAAAATTTGAAGCTTTCTTT. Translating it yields CASSPGDRKFEAFF.

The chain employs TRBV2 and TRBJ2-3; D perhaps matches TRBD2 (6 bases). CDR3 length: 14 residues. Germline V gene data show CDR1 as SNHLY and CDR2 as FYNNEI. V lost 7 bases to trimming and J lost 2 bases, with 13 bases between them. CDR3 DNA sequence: TGTGCCAGCACGGGGCGGGGCCACACAGATACGCAGTATTTT. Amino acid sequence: CASTGRGHTDTQYF.

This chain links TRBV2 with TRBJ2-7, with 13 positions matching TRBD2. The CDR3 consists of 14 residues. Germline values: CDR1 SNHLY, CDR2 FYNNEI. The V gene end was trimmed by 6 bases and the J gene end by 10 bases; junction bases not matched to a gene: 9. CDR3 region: CASSGRTSGGEQYF. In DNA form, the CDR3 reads TGTGCCAGCAGCGGTAGGACTAGCGGGGGTGAACAGTACTTC.

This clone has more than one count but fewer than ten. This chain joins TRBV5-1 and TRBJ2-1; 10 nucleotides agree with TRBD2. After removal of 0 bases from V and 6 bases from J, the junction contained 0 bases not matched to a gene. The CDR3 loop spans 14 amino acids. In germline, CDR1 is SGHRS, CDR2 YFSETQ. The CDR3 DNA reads TGCGCCAGCAGCTTGGGACTAGCGGGCAATGAGCAGTTCTTC. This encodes CASSLGLAGNEQFF.

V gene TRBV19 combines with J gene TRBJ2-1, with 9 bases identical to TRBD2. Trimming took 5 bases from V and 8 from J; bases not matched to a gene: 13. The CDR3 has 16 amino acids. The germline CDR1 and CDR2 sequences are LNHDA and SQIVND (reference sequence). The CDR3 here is CASSLRYSGGRHEQFF. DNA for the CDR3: TGTGCCAGTAGTTTACGCTACAGCGGGGGGCGCCATGAGCAGTTCTTC.

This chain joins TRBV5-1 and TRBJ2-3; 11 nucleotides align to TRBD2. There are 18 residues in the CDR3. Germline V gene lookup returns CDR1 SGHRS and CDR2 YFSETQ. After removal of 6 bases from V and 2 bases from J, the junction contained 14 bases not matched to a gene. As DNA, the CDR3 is TGCGCCAGCAAAAGACAACCCGGGACTAGCGGATCCACAGATACGCAGTATTTT. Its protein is CASKRQPGTSGSTDTQYF.

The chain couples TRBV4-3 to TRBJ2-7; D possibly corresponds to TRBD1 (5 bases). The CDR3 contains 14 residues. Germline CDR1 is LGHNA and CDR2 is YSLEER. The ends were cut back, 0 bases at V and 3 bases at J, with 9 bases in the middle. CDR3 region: CASSQERQYYEQYF. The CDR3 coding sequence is TGCGCCAGCAGCCAAGAGAGACAGTACTACGAGCAGTACTTC.

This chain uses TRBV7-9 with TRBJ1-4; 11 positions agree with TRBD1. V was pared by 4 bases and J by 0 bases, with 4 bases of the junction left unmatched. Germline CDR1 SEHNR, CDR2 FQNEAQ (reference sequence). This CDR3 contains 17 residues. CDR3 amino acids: CASSSRDRGSTNEKLFF. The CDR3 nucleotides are TGTGCCAGCAGCTCCCGGGACAGGGGGTCAACTAATGAAAAACTGTTTTTT.

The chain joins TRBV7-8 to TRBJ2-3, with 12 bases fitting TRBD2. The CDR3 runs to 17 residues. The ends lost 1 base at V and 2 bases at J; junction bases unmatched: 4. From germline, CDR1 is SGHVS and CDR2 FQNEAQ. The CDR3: CASSLETSGGYTDTQYF. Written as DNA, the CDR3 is TGTGCCAGCAGCTTAGAAACTAGCGGGGGGTACACAGATACGCAGTATTTT. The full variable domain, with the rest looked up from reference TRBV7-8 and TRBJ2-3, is GAGVSQSPRYKVAKRGQDVALRCDPISGHVSLFWYQQALGQGPEFLTYFQNEAQLDKSGLPSDRFFAERPEGSVSTLKIQRTQQEDSAVYLCASSLETSGGYTDTQYFGPGTRLTVL.

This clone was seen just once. The CDR3 loop is CASSYVGATTNTQYF. CDR3 bases: TGTGCCAGCAGTTACGTTGGGGCGACCACGAATACGCAGTATTTT. The genes are TRBV6-5 and TRBJ2-3; D perhaps matches TRBD1 (5 bases). In germline, CDR1 is MNHEY, CDR2 SVGAGI. The CDR3 sequence is 15 residues long. V dropped 2 bases and J dropped 7 bases, with 16 bases sitting between them.

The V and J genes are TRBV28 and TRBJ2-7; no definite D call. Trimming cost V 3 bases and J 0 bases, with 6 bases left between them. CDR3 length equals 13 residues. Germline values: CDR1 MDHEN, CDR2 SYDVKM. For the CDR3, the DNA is TGTGCCAGCAGTTTTAAGAGCTCCTACGAGCAGTACTTC. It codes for CASSFKSSYEQYF.

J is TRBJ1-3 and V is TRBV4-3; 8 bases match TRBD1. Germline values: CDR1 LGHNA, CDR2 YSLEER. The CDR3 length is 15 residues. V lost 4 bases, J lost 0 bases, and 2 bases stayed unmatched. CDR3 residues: CASSRDRGSGNTIYF. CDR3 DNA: TGCGCCAGCAGCCGAGACAGGGGCTCTGGAAACACCATATATTTT.

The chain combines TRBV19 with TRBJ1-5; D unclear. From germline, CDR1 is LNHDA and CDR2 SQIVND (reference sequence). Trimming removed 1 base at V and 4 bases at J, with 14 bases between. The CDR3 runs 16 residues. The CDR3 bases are TGTGCCAGTAGTATAGCTCGCCAGGTTCGAAATCAGCCCCAGCATTTT. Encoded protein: CASSIARQVRNQPQHF.

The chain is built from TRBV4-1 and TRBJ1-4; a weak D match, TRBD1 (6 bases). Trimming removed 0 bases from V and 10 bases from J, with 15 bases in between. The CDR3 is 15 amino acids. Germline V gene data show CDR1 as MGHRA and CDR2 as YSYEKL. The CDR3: CASSQEPYVGGKLFF. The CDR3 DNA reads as TGCGCCAGCAGCCAAGAACCTTACGTAGGGGGAAAACTGTTTTTT.

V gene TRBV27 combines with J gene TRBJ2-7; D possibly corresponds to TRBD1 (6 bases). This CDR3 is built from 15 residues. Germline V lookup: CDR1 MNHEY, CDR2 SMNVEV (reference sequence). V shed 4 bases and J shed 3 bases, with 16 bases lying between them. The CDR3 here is CASSSPRQAVYEQYF. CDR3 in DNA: TGTGCCAGCAGTTCGCCACGACAGGCCGTCTACGAGCAGTACTTC.

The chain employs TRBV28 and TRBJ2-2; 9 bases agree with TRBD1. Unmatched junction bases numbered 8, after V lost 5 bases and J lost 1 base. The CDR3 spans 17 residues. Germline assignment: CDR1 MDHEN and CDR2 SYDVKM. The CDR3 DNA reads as TGTGCCAGCAGTCAAAGTATGGGACAGGGGAACACCGGGGAGCTGTTTTTT. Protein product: CASSQSMGQGNTGELFF. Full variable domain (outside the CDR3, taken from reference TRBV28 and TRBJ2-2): DVKVTQSSRYLVKRTGEKVFLECVQDMDHENMFWYRQDPGLGLRLIYFSYDVKMKEKGDIPEGYSVSREKKERFSLILESASTNQTSMYLCASSQSMGQGNTGELFFGEGSRLTVL.

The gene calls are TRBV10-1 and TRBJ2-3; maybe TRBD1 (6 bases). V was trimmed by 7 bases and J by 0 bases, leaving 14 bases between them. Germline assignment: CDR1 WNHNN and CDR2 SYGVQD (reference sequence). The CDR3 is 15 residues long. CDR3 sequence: CASMDRDTSTDTQYF. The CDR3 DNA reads TGCGCCAGCATGGACAGAGATACTAGCACAGATACGCAGTATTTT.

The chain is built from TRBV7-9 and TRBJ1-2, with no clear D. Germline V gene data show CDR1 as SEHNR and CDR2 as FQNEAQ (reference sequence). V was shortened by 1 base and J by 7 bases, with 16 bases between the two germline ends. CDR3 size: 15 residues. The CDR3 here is CASSLGLGSSLGYTF. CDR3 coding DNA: TGTGCCAGCAGCTTAGGCCTCGGGTCCTCACTTGGCTACACCTTC.

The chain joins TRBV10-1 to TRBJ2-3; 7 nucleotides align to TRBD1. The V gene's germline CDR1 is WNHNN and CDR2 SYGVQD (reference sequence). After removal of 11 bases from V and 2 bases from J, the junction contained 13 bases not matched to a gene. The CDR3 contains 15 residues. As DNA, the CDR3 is TGCGCCGGCCCGCTAGGGGGCGGAGACACAGATACGCAGTATTTT. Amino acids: CAGPLGGGDTDTQYF.

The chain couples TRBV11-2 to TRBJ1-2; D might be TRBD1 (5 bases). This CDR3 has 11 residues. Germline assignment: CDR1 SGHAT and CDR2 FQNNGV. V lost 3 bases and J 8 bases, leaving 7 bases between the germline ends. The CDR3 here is CASSFRGGYTF. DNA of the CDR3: TGTGCCAGCAGCTTCCGGGGGGGCTACACCTTC.

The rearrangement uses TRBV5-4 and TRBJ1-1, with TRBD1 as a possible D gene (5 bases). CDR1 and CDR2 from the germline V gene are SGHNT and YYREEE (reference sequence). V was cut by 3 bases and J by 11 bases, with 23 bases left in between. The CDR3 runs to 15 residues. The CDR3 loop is CASSSPGGALPSAFF. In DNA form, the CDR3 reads TGTGCCAGCAGCTCTCCCGGGGGTGCGTTACCCAGCGCTTTCTTT. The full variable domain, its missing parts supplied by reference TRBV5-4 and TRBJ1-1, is ETGVTQSPTHLIKTRGQQVTLRCSSQSGHNTVSWYQQALGQGPQFIFQYYREEENGRGNFPPRFSGLQFPNYSSELNVNALELDDSALYLCASSSPGGALPSAFFGQGTRLTVV.

The CDR3 here is CASSSSGNPTDTQYF. The CDR3 nucleotides are TGTGCCAGCAGTTCTAGCGGGAATCCCACAGATACGCAGTATTTT. The rearrangement uses TRBV7-2 and TRBJ2-3; 9 bases are a match to TRBD2. V dropped 6 bases and J dropped 2; count of bases not matched to a gene: 6. The CDR3 has 15 amino acids. The germline V gene encodes CDR1 SGHTA and CDR2 FQGNSA.

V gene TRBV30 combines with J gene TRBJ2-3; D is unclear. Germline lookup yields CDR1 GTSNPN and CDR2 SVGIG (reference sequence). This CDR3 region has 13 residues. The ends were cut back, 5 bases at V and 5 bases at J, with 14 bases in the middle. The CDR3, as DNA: TGTGCCTGGGATCCTGCCATCAGAGATACGCAGTATTTT. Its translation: CAWDPAIRDTQYF.

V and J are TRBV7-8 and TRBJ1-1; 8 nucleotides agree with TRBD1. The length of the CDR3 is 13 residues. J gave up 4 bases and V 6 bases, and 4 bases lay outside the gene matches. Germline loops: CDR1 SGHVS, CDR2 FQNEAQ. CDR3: CASRDRAGTEAFF. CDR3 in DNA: TGTGCCAGCAGGGACAGGGCGGGCACTGAAGCTTTCTTT.